Listed here are 13 T cell receptor beta chains from one sample, sequenced in a study of blood T cell repertoires in COVID-19 (TCRdb year 2020). Libraries were made using the immunoSEQ multiplex PCR assay. TCRdb stores this immuneACCESS table with in-frame sequences only. Part of the clones is absent; in the studies checked, under half of the shortfall reflects unresolved V genes, and no reason is known for the rest. This sample holds some 140,000 clones; around 80% were observed only once. 2% to 2.5% of the sample goes to the ten largest clones. Material: PBMCs or T cells enriched from blood (not recorded which). The source of these receptors is a man in his forties with acute COVID-19.

Note on this clone: The sample has other DNA sequences that encode this CDR3 too. The V gene is TRBV4-2, the J gene TRBJ1-2, with 7 bases matching TRBD1. Unmatched junction bases numbered 5, after V lost 0 bases and J lost 1 base. This CDR3 is built from 16 residues. Per germline, CDR1 LGHNA and CDR2 YNFKEQ. CDR3 sequence reads: CASSQDGAGGNYGYTF. CDR3 nucleotides: TGTGCCAGCAGCCAAGATGGGGCAGGGGGTAACTATGGCTACACCTTC.

The chain employs TRBV2 and TRBJ2-2; weak D call: TRBD2 (6 bases). The germline V gene has CDR1 SNHLY and CDR2 FYNNEI. V shed 6 bases and J shed 7 bases, with 9 bases lying between them. This CDR3 has 12 residues. The CDR3 here is CASRFGGGELFF. The CDR3 DNA reads TGTGCCAGCAGGTTCGGGGGCGGGGAGCTGTTTTTT.

In its sample, this clone was seen once. V is TRBV6-5 and J is TRBJ1-3; 7 positions match TRBD1. V lost 6 bases, J lost 3 bases, and 8 bases stayed unmatched. This CDR3 contains 15 residues. CDR1 is MNHEY and CDR2 is SVGAGI in the germline V gene. This CDR3 is CASSRTGDGGNTIYF. The CDR3 bases are TGTGCCAGCAGCCGTACAGGGGACGGTGGAAACACCATATATTTT.

V usage is TRBV10-3 and J usage is TRBJ2-2, with 7 positions matching TRBD1. Germline CDR1 ENHRY, CDR2 SYGVKD. The CDR3 is 13 residues long. V trimming: 7 bases; J trimming: 3 bases; junction bases outside the gene matches: 2. The CDR3 loop reads CAITTGDTGELFF. In DNA form, the CDR3 reads TGTGCCATCACAACAGGGGACACCGGGGAGCTGTTTTTT.

This clone was seen a few times. V gene TRBV5-6 combines with J gene TRBJ2-1; tentative D call: TRBD1 (5 bases). This CDR3 contains 15 residues. The germline V and J ends were trimmed by 2 bases and 4 bases, with 13 bases remaining between them. Germline lookup yields CDR1 SGHDT and CDR2 YYEEEE. The CDR3, as DNA: TGTGCCAGCAGCTTAGACAGCTCTTATTACAATGAGCAGTTCTTC. This encodes CASSLDSSYYNEQFF.

This chain links TRBV30 with TRBJ1-1; TRBD1 might be the D (6 bases). The CDR3 is 13 amino acids. Germline V gene lookup returns CDR1 GTSNPN and CDR2 SVGIG (reference sequence). Trimming removed 2 bases at V and 4 bases at J, with 11 bases between. This chain's CDR3 is CAWSKGVTTEAFF. As DNA, the CDR3 is TGTGCCTGGAGTAAGGGGGTTACCACTGAAGCTTTCTTT.

The chain uses TRBV6-5 and TRBJ2-7; 12 nucleotides line up with TRBD2. From germline, CDR1 is MNHEY and CDR2 SVGAGI. This CDR3 comprises 15 residues. Unmatched junction bases numbered 5, after V lost 6 bases and J lost 2 bases. The CDR3 nucleotides are TGTGCCAGCAGCCCAACTAGCGGGGGGCCCTACGAGCAGTACTTC. Amino acid sequence: CASSPTSGGPYEQYF.

The V gene is TRBV27, the J gene TRBJ1-4; D unclear. Trimming pared 5 bases from V and 5 bases from J, leaving 15 bases between. CDR1 and CDR2 (germline): MNHEY, SMNVEV (reference sequence). This CDR3 comprises 15 residues. CDR3: CASSPVTGKNEKLFF. CDR3 bases: TGTGCCAGCAGTCCCGTTACCGGGAAGAATGAAAAACTGTTTTTT. The entire variable domain, with the rest obtained from reference TRBV27 and TRBJ1-4, is as follows: EAQVTQNPRYLITVTGKKLTVTCSQNMNHEYMSWYRQDPGLGLRQIYYSMNVEVTDKGDVPEGYKVSRKEKRNFPLILESPSPNQTSLYFCASSPVTGKNEKLFFGSGTQLSVL.

The V and J genes are TRBV14 and TRBJ2-7; TRBD2 aligns across 10 bases. Germline CDR1 reads SGHDN; CDR2 reads FVKESK. The ends lost 4 bases at V and 4 bases at J; junction bases unmatched: 10. The CDR3 spans 16 residues. CDR3 protein: CASSPTIGLAEYEQYF. As DNA, the CDR3 is TGTGCCAGCAGCCCGACTATCGGACTAGCGGAGTACGAGCAGTACTTC. Full variable domain (missing parts from reference TRBV14 and TRBJ2-7): EAGVTQFPSHSVIEKGQTVTLRCDPISGHDNLYWYRRVMGKEIKFLLHFVKESKQDESGMPNNRFLAERTGGTYSTLKVQPAELEDSGVYFCASSPTIGLAEYEQYFGPGTRLTVT.

The chain has TRBV2 and TRBJ2-5; TRBD1 aligns across 8 bases. The CDR3 length is 13 residues. Looked up from germline, CDR1 is SNHLY and CDR2 is FYNNEI. V lost 6 bases to trimming and J lost 3 bases; unmatched junction nucleotides: 3. The DNA for the CDR3 is TGTGCCAGCAGGCAGGGGGCGGAAGAGACCCAGTACTTC. Amino acids: CASRQGAEETQYF.

V is TRBV6-5 and J is TRBJ2-7; 8 positions agree with TRBD1. Germline V gene sequence: CDR1 MNHEY, CDR2 SVGAGI. V dropped 6 bases and J dropped 2; count of bases not matched to a gene: 6. The CDR3 is 14 residues long. The DNA of the CDR3 is TGTGCCAGCAGCTCCGGGACAGGTCCCTACGAGCAGTACTTC. As protein: CASSSGTGPYEQYF.

This chain joins TRBV6-5 and TRBJ1-1; TRBD1 matches 8 bases. Looked up from germline, CDR1 is MNHEY and CDR2 is SVGAGI. Trimming cost V 5 bases and J 7 bases; bases outside gene matches: 9. CDR3 length equals 14 residues. In nucleotides, the CDR3 is TGTGCCAGCAGTATAGGACAGGGAGGGAGTGAAGCTTTCTTT. Translating it yields CASSIGQGGSEAFF.

The rearrangement joins TRBV28 to TRBJ2-2; perhaps TRBD1 as D (6 bases). The CDR3 length is 13 residues. CDR1 is MDHEN and CDR2 is SYDVKM in the germline V gene. Trimming removed 10 bases at V and 1 base at J, with 10 bases between. CDR3 DNA sequence: TGTGCCACGACAGGACTGAACACCGGGGAGCTGTTTTTT. This codes for CATTGLNTGELFF. Combining the CDR3 with reference TRBV28 and TRBJ2-2 gives the whole variable domain DVKVTQSSRYLVKRTGEKVFLECVQDMDHENMFWYRQDPGLGLRLIYFSYDVKMKEKGDIPEGYSVSREKKERFSLILESASTNQTSMYLCATTGLNTGELFFGEGSRLTVL.